This T cell receptor beta chain was sequenced during a study of T-cell reconstitution after alpha-beta-depleted transplantation in children. General study results and limits: At day 60, the high TCRbeta diversity found in some patients originated from recipient T cells and thymic progenitors that had survived. There were reportedly several hundred expanded graft clones from which alpha-beta T cells came about two months after transplant. Newly made T cells mostly supplied T-cell counts and diversity one year after transplant.

Using unique molecular identifiers, the investigators prepared the TCRbeta library. TCRdb reanalysed the PCR reads using MiXCR and keeps one entry per CDR3 protein. The top ten clones hold under 30% of a sample with some 440,000 distinct CDR3 sequences, roughly 16% of them seen once. Comments on this clonotype: Its antigen is as yet unknown.

V was cut by 7 bases and J by 7 bases, with 19 bases left in between. The CDR3 runs to 13 residues. The V gene's germline CDR1 is SQVTM and CDR2 ANQGSEA. This rearrangement joins TRBV29-1 to TRBJ2-5; D is unresolved. The material sequenced was PBMCs, mostly from graft donor cells, taken 360 days after TCRalphabeta/CD19-depleted stem cell transplant. The clonotype comes from a boy under two years old who had a stem cell transplant for Wiskott-Aldrich syndrome, so the T cells may come from the graft donor. In DNA, the CDR3 is TGCAGCGCTCGCGTGAGGATCCTCGGGACCCAGTACTTC. Protein product: CSARVRILGTQYF.